This TCR beta chain was captured in a study of CD8 T cells in Susac syndrome. J was trimmed by 3 bases and V by 3 bases; bases with no gene match: 6. In germline, CDR1 is LNHNV, CDR2 YYDKDF (reference sequence). There are 15 residues in the CDR3. RNA, at roughly 0.45 to 1 ug, was reverse transcribed with random hexamers. MiXCR, run by TCRdb on the immunoSEQ multiplex PCR reads, gives a single entry per CDR3 protein. The table shows around 280,000 distinct CDR3 sequences, with more than 75% occurring only once. Sequenced input: CD8+ T cells from PBMCs. The chain combines TRBV15 with TRBJ2-7, with TRBD2 identical over 9 bases. The sequence came from a human donor with multiple sclerosis. CDR3 sequence (DNA): TGTGCCACCAGCAGCGCGACTAGCGGATACTACGAGCAGTACTTC. As protein: CATSSATSGYYEQYF.